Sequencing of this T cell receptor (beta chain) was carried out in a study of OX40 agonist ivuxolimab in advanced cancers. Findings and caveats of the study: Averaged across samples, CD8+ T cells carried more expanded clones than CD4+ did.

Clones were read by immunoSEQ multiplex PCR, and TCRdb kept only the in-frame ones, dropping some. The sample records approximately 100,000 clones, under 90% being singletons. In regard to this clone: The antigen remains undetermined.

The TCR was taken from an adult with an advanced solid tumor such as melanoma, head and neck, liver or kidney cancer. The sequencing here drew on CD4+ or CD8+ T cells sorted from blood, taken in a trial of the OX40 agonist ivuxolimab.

CDR3 nucleotides: TGCGCCAGCAGCTTGGACGAGGGAGGGTGGGCCCAGTACTTC. It yields the protein CASSLDEGGWAQYF. This chain connects TRBV5-1 to TRBJ2-5, with TRBD2 matching over 7 bases. Per the germline V gene, CDR1 is SGHRS and CDR2 is YFSETQ. V gave up 0 bases and J gave up 9 bases; unmatched junction bases: 8. There are 14 residues in the CDR3.